This paragraph reports one T cell receptor beta chain. This CDR3 has 14 amino acids. V was pared by 3 bases and J by 2 bases, with 5 bases of the junction left unmatched. Germline CDR1 and CDR2: SGHDT and YYEEEE. The sample comes from a study of technical replicates of blood from several donors. This table comes from immunoSEQ multiplex PCR, and its TCRdb copy is limited to in-frame clones, with some not included. This table holds approximately 85,000 clones, 90% to 95% found once. The origin of this receptor is a human donor in good health. What was sequenced was T cells isolated from PBMCs. The chain has TRBV5-6 and TRBJ2-7; 7 bases fit TRBD1. In DNA form, the CDR3 reads TGTGCCAGCAGCTCAACAGGGGACGCCTACGAGCAGTACTTC. This translates into CASSSTGDAYEQYF.